This is a list of T cell receptor beta chains from one sample in a study of beta chain features in type 1 diabetes. This table comes from immunoSEQ multiplex PCR, and its TCRdb copy is limited to in-frame clones, with some not included. The sample includes 220,000 or so clones, around 68% of them seen just once. The sequencing input was naive CD4+ T cells from blood. Receptors originate from a man aged 25 to 45 in good health. Each CDR3 is given with its conserved first and last residue. A D gene is named only where the DNA matches it firmly. For some rows the clone size is stated as once, few or many, or as a class when expanded; others skip it.

>TRBJ2-1|16|TRBV7-2|.|TRBD2
TGTGCCAGCAGCTTAGGACTAGCGGTATCCTACAATGAGCAGTTCTTC
CASSLGLAVSYNEQFF
>TRBJ2-1|12|TRBV29-1|few|.
TGCAGCGTTGATAACCTCGGGAATGAGCAGTTCTTC
CSVDNLGNEQFF
>TRBJ2-3|13|TRBV29-1|.|.
TGCAGCGTTGACGGCCAGGTCACAGATACGCAGTATTTT
CSVDGQVTDTQYF
>TRBJ1-2|11|TRBV7-9|.|.
TGTGCCAGAGTGGCAGGGCACGGCTACACCTTC
CARVAGHGYTF
>TRBJ2-7|13|TRBV14|.|.
TGTGCCAGCAGCCAAGAGTTTACGGACGAGCAGTACTTC
CASSQEFTDEQYF
>TRBJ2-5|12|TRBV30|.|.
TGTGCCTGGAGTGTACGGAAAGAGACCCAGTACTTC
CAWSVRKETQYF
>TRBJ2-1|13|TRBV7-9|.|.
TGTGCCAGCAGCTTGGACCTACGGGATGAGCAGTTCTTC
CASSLDLRDEQFF
>TRBJ2-1|15|TRBV6-5|.|.
TGTGCCAGCAGACTCGGGAGTAAGGTCTACAATGAGCAGTTCTTC
CASRLGSKVYNEQFF
>TRBJ1-6|13|TRBV6-6|.|.
TGTGCCAGCACCTACAGGGATAATTCACCCCTCCACTTT
CASTYRDNSPLHF
>TRBJ1-2|17|TRBV28|.|.
TGTGCCAGCAGTTTATACGTAGGGGACCCTAGGAACTATGGCTACACCTTC
CASSLYVGDPRNYGYTF
>TRBJ1-2|15|TRBV7-9|.|.
TGTGCCAGCAGCTTAAAAGGGTGGCAGAACTATGGCTACACCTTC
CASSLKGWQNYGYTF
>TRBJ2-3|13|TRBV10-3|.|.
TGTGCCATCAGTAATGGTCCCACAGATACGCAGTATTTT
CAISNGPTDTQYF
>TRBJ2-7|14|TRBV7-2|.|.
TGTGCCAGCAGCTTAGAGGCAGGGAACTACGAGCAGTACTTC
CASSLEAGNYEQYF
>TRBJ2-5|14|TRBV30|.|.
TGTGCCTGGAGTGCTGGGGGGACATCGGAGACCCAGTACTTC
CAWSAGGTSETQYF
>TRBJ1-2|15|TRBV15|.|.
TGTGCCACCATCGGTGAAGGATCCCGAGGATATGGCTACACCTTC
CATIGEGSRGYGYTF
>TRBJ1-2|14|TRBV29-1|.|.
TGCAGCGTTGCCCCAAGGACAGCCTCCTATGGCTACACCTTC
CSVAPRTASYGYTF
>TRBJ2-3|13|TRBV30|few|TRBD2
TGTGCCTGGAGTCGGAGCGGGGGGTATACGCAGTATTTT
CAWSRSGGYTQYF
>TRBJ2-1|13|TRBV29-1|few|TRBD1
TGCAGCGCCGGGACAGGGGAGGGGTCTGAGCAGTTCTTC
CSAGTGEGSEQFF
>TRBJ1-2|14|TRBV28|.|TRBD1
TGTGCCAGCGTGCAGGGGGACAGATCGTATGGCTACACCTTC
CASVQGDRSYGYTF
>TRBJ1-6|12|TRBV9|few|.
TGTGCCAGCAGCGAACTCAATTCACCCCTCCACTTT
CASSELNSPLHF
>TRBJ2-4|14|TRBV5-4|.|.
TGTGCCAGCAGCTTTTTGGAGGGCAAAAACATTCAGTACTTC
CASSFLEGKNIQYF
>TRBJ2-7|15|TRBV30|.|TRBD2
TGTGCCTGGGGCCCCCGACTAGCGGGATTCTACGAGCAGTACTTC
CAWGPRLAGFYEQYF
>TRBJ2-3|14|TRBV5-4|.|TRBD2
TGTGCCAGCAAACGGACTAGCGGGGCGGATACGCAGTATTTT
CASKRTSGADTQYF
>TRBJ1-6|14|TRBV2|once|.
TGTGCCAGCAGTGAAGGTCAGGGTTTCTCACCCCTCCACTTT
CASSEGQGFSPLHF